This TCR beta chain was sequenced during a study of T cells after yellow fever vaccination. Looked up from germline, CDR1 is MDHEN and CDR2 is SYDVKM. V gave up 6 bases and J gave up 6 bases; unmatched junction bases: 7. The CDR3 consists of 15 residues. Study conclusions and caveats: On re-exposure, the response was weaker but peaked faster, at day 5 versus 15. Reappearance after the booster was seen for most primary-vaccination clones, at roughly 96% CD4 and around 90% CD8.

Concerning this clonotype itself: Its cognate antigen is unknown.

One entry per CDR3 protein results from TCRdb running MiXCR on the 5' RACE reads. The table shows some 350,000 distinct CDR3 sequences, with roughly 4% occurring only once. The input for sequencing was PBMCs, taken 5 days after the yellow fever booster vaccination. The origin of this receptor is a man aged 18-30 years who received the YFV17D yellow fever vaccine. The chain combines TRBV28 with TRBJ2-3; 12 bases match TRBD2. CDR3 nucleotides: TGTGCCAGCAGCCAAAAACTAGCGGGGGGCGATACGCAGTATTTT. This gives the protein CASSQKLAGGDTQYF.